Listed here are 32 T cell receptor beta chains from one sample, sequenced in a study of cytomegalovirus exposure and HLA in healthy donors. PCR amplification relied on 60 Vbeta primers (plus 13 Jbeta primers). The data were produced by immunoSEQ multiplex PCR, yet TCRdb's version contains in-frame clones alone and is incomplete. The sample consists of 150,000 to 200,000 clones, 70% to 85% of them appearing once. Sequenced input: PBMCs. The source of these receptors is a boy between 2 and 10 years old in good health and CMV-seronegative.

J is TRBJ2-5 and V is TRBV4-3; a weak D match, TRBD2 (6 bases). CDR3 size: 15 residues. Trimming cost V 0 bases and J 11 bases, with 19 bases left between them. Germline V gene lookup returns CDR1 LGHNA and CDR2 YSLEER. CDR3 sequence reads: CASSQEWEARTEQYF. As DNA, the CDR3 is TGCGCCAGCAGCCAAGAATGGGAGGCCCGTACGGAGCAGTACTTC.

The genes are TRBV6-5 and TRBJ1-5, with D perhaps TRBD1 (6 bases). The CDR3 is made up of 13 amino acids. V shed 7 bases and J shed 3 bases, with 10 bases lying between them. The germline V gene has CDR1 MNHEY and CDR2 SVGAGI. The CDR3 DNA reads as TGTGCCAGCAAAGGGGGTCCCAATCAGCCCCAGCATTTT. This encodes CASKGGPNQPQHF.

The gene calls are TRBV6-6 and TRBJ1-5; possible D gene TRBD1, 6 bases. Deletions cut 4 bases from V and 3 bases from J, with 13 bases between. Germline CDR1 reads MNHNY; CDR2 reads SVGAGI (reference sequence). The CDR3 has 15 residues. In DNA form, the CDR3 reads TGTGCCAGCAGTTTCCACCGGGACAACAATCAGCCCCAGCATTTT. Translated, it gives CASSFHRDNNQPQHF.

J is TRBJ1-6 and V is TRBV6-5, with TRBD1 identical over 9 bases. V lost 8 bases, J lost 6 bases, and 2 bases stayed unmatched. This CDR3 comprises 13 residues. Germline values: CDR1 MNHEY, CDR2 SVGAGI. CDR3 amino acids: CASGGQGNSPLHF. The CDR3 DNA sequence: TGTGCCAGCGGGGGACAGGGTAATTCACCCCTCCACTTT.

DNA of the CDR3: TGTGCCAGCAGCTCCCTTAGCCCGCCTACGCAGTATTTT. Protein product: CASSSLSPPTQYF. This chain links TRBV7-3 with TRBJ2-3; D gene uncertain. Trimming removed 4 bases from V and 8 bases from J, with 13 bases in between. CDR3 length: 13 residues. CDR1 is SGHTA, CDR2 FQGTGA, per germline.

The chain employs TRBV30 and TRBJ1-2; D is unresolved. Per the germline V gene, CDR1 is GTSNPN and CDR2 is SVGIG (reference sequence). The CDR3 spans 13 residues. V shed 2 bases and J shed 5 bases, with 12 bases lying between them. CDR3 protein: CAWSSPVMYGYTF. DNA of the CDR3: TGTGCCTGGAGTTCTCCGGTGATGTATGGCTACACCTTC.

The genes are TRBV4-3 and TRBJ1-6, with TRBD1 as a possible D gene (6 bases). From germline, CDR1 is LGHNA and CDR2 YSLEER. The V gene lost 4 bases and the J gene lost 0 bases, with 13 bases spanning the gap. The CDR3 has 17 amino acids. DNA for the CDR3: TGCGCCAGCAGCCCTGACAGGACGAGCTCCTATAATTCACCCCTCCACTTT. It is translated as CASSPDRTSSYNSPLHF.

V gene TRBV7-2 combines with J gene TRBJ2-3; no clear D. This CDR3 has 11 amino acids. From germline, CDR1 is SGHTA and CDR2 FQGNSA. The germline V and J ends were trimmed by 5 bases and 3 bases, with 3 bases remaining between them. CDR3 coding DNA: TGTGCCAGCAGCCAAACAGATACGCAGTATTTT. It is translated as CASSQTDTQYF.

Here the CDR3 DNA reads TGCGCCAGCAGCCATTTTGAAGGGGGAATCGAGCAGTACTTC. It codes for CASSHFEGGIEQYF. The rearrangement links TRBV4-1 to TRBJ2-7; D may be TRBD1 (6 bases). The CDR3 is 14 residues long. Germline V gives CDR1 MGHRA, CDR2 YSYEKL. Trimming removed 3 bases from V and 6 bases from J, with 15 bases in between.

This clone was counted only a few times. J is TRBJ2-7 and V is TRBV10-1; TRBD1 matches 11 bases. Trimming removed 7 bases from V and 3 bases from J; junction bases left unmatched: 5. The germline V gene has CDR1 WNHNN and CDR2 SYGVQD (reference sequence). The CDR3 has 14 amino acids. The CDR3 here is CASTRTGGYYEQYF. CDR3 in DNA: TGCGCCAGCACCAGGACAGGGGGCTACTACGAGCAGTACTTC.

This rearrangement joins TRBV4-1 to TRBJ2-2; possibly TRBD1 for D (7 bases). V was shortened by 2 bases and J by 6 bases, with 10 bases between the two germline ends. CDR3 length: 14 residues. The V gene's germline CDR1 is MGHRA and CDR2 YSYEKL. CDR3 bases: TGCGCCAGCAGCCAACCAGGGGGGCCCGGGGAGCTGTTTTTT. As protein: CASSQPGGPGELFF.

This chain connects TRBV11-2 to TRBJ1-6, with TRBD1 as a possible D gene (6 bases). This CDR3 region has 15 residues. Trimming left V 2 bases short and J 6 bases short, with 11 bases between. Germline CDR1 is SGHAT and CDR2 is FQNNGV. The CDR3 DNA reads TGTGCCAGCAGCTTATGGGCAGGGGTTAATTCACCCCTCCACTTT. It translates to CASSLWAGVNSPLHF.

The chain combines TRBV19 with TRBJ1-5; TRBD1 agrees at 9 bases. CDR1 is LNHDA and CDR2 is SQIVND in the germline V gene (reference sequence). V was clipped by 3 bases and J by 4 bases; unmatched bases: 1. The CDR3 has 14 amino acids. CDR3 in amino acids: CASSMTGGNQPQHF. The CDR3 coding sequence is TGTGCCAGTAGTATGACAGGGGGGAATCAGCCCCAGCATTTT.

The chain combines TRBV7-6 with TRBJ2-7; D might be TRBD2 (6 bases). Trimming cost V 4 bases and J 2 bases, with 15 bases left between them. Germline loops: CDR1 SGHVS, CDR2 FNYEAQ. The CDR3 contains 15 residues. The CDR3: CASSSGPRDPYEQYF. CDR3 in DNA: TGTGCCAGCAGCTCGGGCCCGCGGGACCCCTACGAGCAGTACTTC.

The chain couples TRBV6-1 to TRBJ1-3; D possibly corresponds to TRBD1 (6 bases). Trimming stripped 7 bases from V and 0 bases from J, with 10 bases between. Germline values: CDR1 MNHNS, CDR2 SASEGT. There are 14 residues in the CDR3. This chain's CDR3 is CASTGTHSGNTIYF. In DNA, the CDR3 is TGTGCCAGCACTGGGACACACTCTGGAAACACCATATATTTT.

Note on this clone: One junction end disagrees with the germline gene, perhaps due to a read error. The identical CDR3 is also encoded by other nucleotide sequences in the sample. V and J are TRBV7-3 and TRBJ2-2, with TRBD1 as a possible D gene (5 bases). CDR1 is SGHTA, CDR2 FQGTGA, per germline. The CDR3 has 14 amino acids. The chain's CDR3 is CASSSSRDTGELFF. CDR3 in DNA: TGTGCCAGTAGCTCGTCCAGGGACACCGGGGAGCTGTTTTTT.

CDR3 sequence reads: CASSSPSGADTQYF. The DNA of the CDR3 is TGCGCCAGCAGCTCACCCTCCGGGGCAGATACGCAGTATTTT. This chain joins TRBV5-1 and TRBJ2-3, with D perhaps TRBD2 (5 bases). The germline gives CDR1 SGHRS, CDR2 YFSETQ. V lost 3 bases and J lost 4, with 12 bases in between. There are 14 residues in the CDR3.

V gene TRBV10-2 combines with J gene TRBJ1-6; maybe TRBD1 (5 bases). Trimming pared 8 bases from V and 5 bases from J, leaving 10 bases between. The CDR3 totals 13 residues. Germline V CDR1 and CDR2: WSHSY, SAAADI. Written as DNA, the CDR3 is TGCGCCAGCCCCGGGACTGATAATTCACCCCTCCACTTT. It is translated as CASPGTDNSPLHF.

The chain couples TRBV10-3 to TRBJ1-1; possible D gene TRBD1, 5 bases. Germline assignment: CDR1 ENHRY and CDR2 SYGVKD. The CDR3 covers 13 residues. V was shortened by 2 bases and J by 7 bases, with 11 bases between the two germline ends. CDR3 in DNA: TGTGCCATCAGTGAGGCAGGGCAGGGTGAAGCTTTCTTT. This codes for CAISEAGQGEAFF.

The chain has TRBV5-5 and TRBJ2-7; D uncertain. This CDR3 has 14 residues. Trimming left V 0 bases short and J 2 bases short, with 9 bases between. CDR1 and CDR2 (germline): SGHKS, YYEKEE (reference sequence). CDR3 residues: CASSLVAGAYEQYF. The CDR3, as DNA: TGTGCCAGCAGCTTGGTGGCAGGTGCCTACGAGCAGTACTTC.

The chain is built from TRBV10-2 and TRBJ2-3, with TRBD2 identical over 8 bases. J was trimmed by 0 bases and V by 0 bases; bases with no gene match: 5. The CDR3 covers 17 residues. Germline values: CDR1 WSHSY, CDR2 SAAADI. CDR3 protein: CASSESVSGISTDTQYF. The CDR3 region has the DNA TGCGCCAGCAGTGAGTCGGTTAGCGGGATTAGCACAGATACGCAGTATTTT.

The J gene is TRBJ1-3, the V gene TRBV5-4; TRBD1 agrees at 12 bases. This CDR3 has 18 amino acids. J lost 4 bases, V lost 3 bases, and 11 bases had no gene match. Germline CDR1 is SGHNT and CDR2 is YYREEE (reference sequence). The DNA for the CDR3 is TGTGCCAGCAGCTCGCCGGGACAGGGGGCTAGTAGGGGAAACACCATATATTTT. It encodes CASSSPGQGASRGNTIYF.

This chain uses TRBV9 with TRBJ2-3; D possibly corresponds to TRBD2 (5 bases). V lost 0 bases and J lost 10, with 12 bases in between. The CDR3 has 13 residues. CDR1 is SGDLS, CDR2 YYNGEE, per germline. CDR3 sequence reads: CASSVDRGLSQYF. CDR3 DNA: TGTGCCAGCAGCGTAGACCGAGGGTTGTCGCAGTATTTT.

The rearrangement links TRBV4-2 to TRBJ2-1, with a possible D match to TRBD2 (7 bases). The V and J ends lost 1 base and 13 bases respectively, with 20 bases between them. The CDR3 covers 15 residues. CDR1 and CDR2 from the germline V gene are LGHNA and YNFKEQ. CDR3 sequence (DNA): TGTGCCAGCAGCCAAGGAATCGGTCGGGGGGCCCCCCAGTTCTTC. As protein: CASSQGIGRGAPQFF.

The chain carries TRBV6-5 and TRBJ2-7; TRBD1 might be the D (6 bases). The CDR3 totals 14 residues. V lost 6 bases, J lost 1 base, and 13 bases lay in between. Germline V gene sequence: CDR1 MNHEY, CDR2 SVGAGI. CDR3 region: CASSSAQGSYEQYF. In DNA, the CDR3 is TGTGCCAGCAGCTCCGCACAGGGATCCTACGAGCAGTACTTC.

The chain uses TRBV6-1 and TRBJ1-6; D uncertain. This CDR3 comprises 12 residues. Germline V gene sequence: CDR1 MNHNS, CDR2 SASEGT. The ends were cut back, 7 bases at V and 14 bases at J, with 15 bases in the middle. CDR3 nucleotide sequence: TGTGCCAGCACGAAGGAACCGGGAGCCCTCCACTTT. Residues: CASTKEPGALHF.

J is TRBJ2-1 and V is TRBV5-1; the match to TRBD2 covers 8 bases. This CDR3 has 13 residues. V lost 3 bases to trimming and J lost 10 bases; unmatched junction nucleotides: 6. Germline lookup yields CDR1 SGHRS and CDR2 YFSETQ. The CDR3 nucleotides read TGCGCCAGCAGCTCCGGGACTAGGGACGAGCAGTTCTTC. It is translated as CASSSGTRDEQFF.

This clone has a single count. J is TRBJ1-2 and V is TRBV6-1; 7 bases line up with TRBD1. The CDR3 has 12 amino acids. Germline CDR1 reads MNHNS; CDR2 reads SASEGT. The ends lost 6 bases at V and 8 bases at J; junction bases unmatched: 6. CDR3 amino acids: CASSVDRSGYTF. The CDR3 DNA follows: TGTGCCAGCAGCGTGGACAGGTCCGGCTACACCTTC.

This chain joins TRBV4-3 and TRBJ2-5; 12 nucleotides line up with TRBD2. The trim removed 3 bases at V and 5 bases at J, leaving 4 bases unmatched. The CDR3 is 15 residues long. Germline V gene sequence: CDR1 LGHNA, CDR2 YSLEER. CDR3 coding DNA: TGCGCCAGCAGCCAGACTAGCGGGGGTGGGGAGACCCAGTACTTC. Its translation: CASSQTSGGGETQYF.

The chain links TRBV7-9 to TRBJ2-2, with D possibly matching TRBD1 (6 bases). The germline CDR1 and CDR2 sequences are SEHNR and FQNEAQ (reference sequence). The ends were cut back, 1 base at V and 7 bases at J, with 16 bases in the middle. The CDR3 contains 16 residues. In DNA, the CDR3 is TGTGCCAGCAGCTTAGGGGGGCCCTTTCGACACGGGGAGCTGTTTTTT. It specifies CASSLGGPFRHGELFF.

The CDR3 DNA reads TGCGCCAGCAGCTTGGCGGACAGGAACGAGCAGTACTTC. Protein sequence: CASSLADRNEQYF. This chain joins TRBV5-1 and TRBJ2-7, with 7 bases matching TRBD1. The germline gives CDR1 SGHRS, CDR2 YFSETQ. This CDR3 is built from 13 residues. Losses at the gene ends were 0 bases for V and 5 bases for J; bases not matched to a gene: 2.

The chain carries TRBV7-9 and TRBJ2-5; D unresolved. CDR1 and CDR2 from the germline V gene are SEHNR and FQNEAQ (reference sequence). Trimming shortened V by 2 bases and J by 4 bases, and 14 bases separated the two germline ends. The CDR3 covers 15 residues. CDR3 amino acids: CASSLLGSGRETQYF. In nucleotides, the CDR3 is TGTGCCAGCAGCTTACTGGGCAGTGGTAGAGAGACCCAGTACTTC.